This T cell receptor (beta chain) was retrieved from a study of T cell clones after liver transplantation. Study context: Pre-transplant mixed lymphocyte reactions yielded third-party-reactive TCRbeta sequences as comparators for graft-donor-reactive sequences.

Of note for this clone: Its antigen is not known.

Unstimulated PBMCs were sorted into CD3+CD4+ and CD3+CD8+ populations. The data were produced by immunoSEQ multiplex PCR, yet TCRdb's version contains in-frame clones alone and is incomplete. The data show around 20,000 clones, 80% to 90% seen once. Study observations and caveats: Low donor cell numbers restricted donor-reactive repertoire measurement in a couple of subjects.

The source was CD8+ T cells from blood, collected before liver transplant. This sequence was found in a human donor who received a liver transplant.

The CDR3 spells CASSELAGVYEQYF. The CDR3, as DNA: TGTGCCAGCAGTGAACTAGCGGGGGTCTACGAGCAGTACTTC. The V call is TRBV6-5, the J call TRBJ2-7; 11 nucleotides line up with TRBD2. V shed 5 bases, J shed 3 bases, and the junction held 3 bases outside the gene matches. The CDR3 covers 14 residues. Germline loops: CDR1 MNHEY, CDR2 SVGAGI.